This TCR beta chain is from a study of molecular identifiers for immune sequencing clone quantification. The use of previously described methods and listed TCR primers produced the bulk TCR libraries. TCRdb redid the calling of the PCR reads with MiXCR, one entry per CDR3 protein. The sample yields 550,000 to 750,000 distinct CDR3 sequences, less than 20% seen once. This CDR3 region has 14 residues. V lost 8 bases, J lost 3 bases, and 10 bases stayed unmatched. The sequencing sample was made of naive CD8+ T cells from blood, with Jurkat cell RNA spiked in. Stated subset: FACS-sorted CD8+CD4-CCR7+CD45RA+ naive T cells. The clonotype was recovered from a human donor in good health. Some libraries in this study had Jurkat cell RNA spiked in. V and J are TRBV5-3 and TRBJ2-7; 8 bases line up with TRBD1. TRBV5-3 is marked as an open reading frame, function uncertain. This CDR3 reads CASNPGTGLYEQYF. The CDR3 DNA reads TGTGCCAGCAACCCCGGGACAGGACTCTACGAGCAGTACTTC.